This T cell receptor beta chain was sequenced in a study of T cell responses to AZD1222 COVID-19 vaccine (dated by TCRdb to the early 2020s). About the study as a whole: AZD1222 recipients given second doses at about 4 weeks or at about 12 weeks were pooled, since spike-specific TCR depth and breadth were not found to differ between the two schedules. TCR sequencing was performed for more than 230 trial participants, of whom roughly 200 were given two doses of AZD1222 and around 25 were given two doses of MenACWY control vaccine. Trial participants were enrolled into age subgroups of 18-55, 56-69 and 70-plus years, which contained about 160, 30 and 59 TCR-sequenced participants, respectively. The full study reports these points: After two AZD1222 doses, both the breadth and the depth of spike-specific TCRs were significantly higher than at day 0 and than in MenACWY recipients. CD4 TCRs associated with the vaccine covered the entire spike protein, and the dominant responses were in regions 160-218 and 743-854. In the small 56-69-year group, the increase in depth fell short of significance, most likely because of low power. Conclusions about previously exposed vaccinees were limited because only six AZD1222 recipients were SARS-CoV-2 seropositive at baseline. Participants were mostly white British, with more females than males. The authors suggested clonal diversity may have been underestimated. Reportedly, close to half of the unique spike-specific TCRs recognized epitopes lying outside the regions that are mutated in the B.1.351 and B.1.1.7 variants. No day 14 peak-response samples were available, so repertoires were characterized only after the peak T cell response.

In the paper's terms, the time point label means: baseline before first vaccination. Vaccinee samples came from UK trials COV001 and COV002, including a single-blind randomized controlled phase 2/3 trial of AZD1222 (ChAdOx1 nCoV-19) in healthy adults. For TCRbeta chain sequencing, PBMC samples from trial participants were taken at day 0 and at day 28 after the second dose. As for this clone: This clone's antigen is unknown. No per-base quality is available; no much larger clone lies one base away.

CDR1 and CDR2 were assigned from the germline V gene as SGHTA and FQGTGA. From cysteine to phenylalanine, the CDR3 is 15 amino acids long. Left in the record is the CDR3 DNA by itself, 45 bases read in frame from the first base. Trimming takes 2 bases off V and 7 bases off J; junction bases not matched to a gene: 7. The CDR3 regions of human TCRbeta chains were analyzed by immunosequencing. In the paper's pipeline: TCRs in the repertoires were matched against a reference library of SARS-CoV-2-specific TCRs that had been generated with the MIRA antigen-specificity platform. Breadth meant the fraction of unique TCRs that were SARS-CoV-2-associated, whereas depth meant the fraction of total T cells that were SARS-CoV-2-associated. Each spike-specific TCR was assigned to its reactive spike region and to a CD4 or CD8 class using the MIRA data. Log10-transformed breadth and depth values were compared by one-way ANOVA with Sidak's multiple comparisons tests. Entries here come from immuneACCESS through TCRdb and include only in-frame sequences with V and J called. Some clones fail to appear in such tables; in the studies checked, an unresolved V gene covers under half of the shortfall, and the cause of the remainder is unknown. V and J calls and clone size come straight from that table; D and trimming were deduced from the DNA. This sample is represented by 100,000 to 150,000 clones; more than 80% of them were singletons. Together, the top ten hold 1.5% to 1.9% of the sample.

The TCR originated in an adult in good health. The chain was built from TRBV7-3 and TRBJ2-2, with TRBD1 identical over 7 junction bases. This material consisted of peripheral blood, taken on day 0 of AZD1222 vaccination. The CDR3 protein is CASSLETGWNGELFF. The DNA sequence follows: TGTGCCAGCAGCTTAGAGACAGGGTGGAACGGGGAGCTGTTTTTT.